This T cell receptor (beta chain) comes out of a study of cytomegalovirus exposure and HLA in healthy donors. Overall study results and limits: The authors later linked a missense DCLRE1C variant to TCR beta V- and J-gene trimming.

In the PCR, 60 Vbeta and 13 Jbeta primers were used. Method: immunoSEQ multiplex PCR; TCRdb's copy keeps in-frame clones and lacks some. The sample comprises about 190,000 clones, roughly four fifths of which are singletons, and about 3.4% rests with the top ten. This CDR3 contains 14 residues. V lost 7 bases to trimming and J lost 8 bases; unmatched junction nucleotides: 5. CDR1 is SGHTA and CDR2 is FQGNSA in the germline V gene. About this clone itself: Its cognate antigen is unknown.

Sequencing used PBMCs. The chain is built from TRBV7-2 and TRBJ1-6; 10 nucleotides match TRBD1. The TCR was taken from a man between 40 and 49 years old in good health and CMV-seropositive. The CDR3 reads CASTTGTGDSPLHF. The CDR3 nucleotides read TGTGCCAGCACCACCGGGACAGGGGATTCACCCCTCCACTTT.